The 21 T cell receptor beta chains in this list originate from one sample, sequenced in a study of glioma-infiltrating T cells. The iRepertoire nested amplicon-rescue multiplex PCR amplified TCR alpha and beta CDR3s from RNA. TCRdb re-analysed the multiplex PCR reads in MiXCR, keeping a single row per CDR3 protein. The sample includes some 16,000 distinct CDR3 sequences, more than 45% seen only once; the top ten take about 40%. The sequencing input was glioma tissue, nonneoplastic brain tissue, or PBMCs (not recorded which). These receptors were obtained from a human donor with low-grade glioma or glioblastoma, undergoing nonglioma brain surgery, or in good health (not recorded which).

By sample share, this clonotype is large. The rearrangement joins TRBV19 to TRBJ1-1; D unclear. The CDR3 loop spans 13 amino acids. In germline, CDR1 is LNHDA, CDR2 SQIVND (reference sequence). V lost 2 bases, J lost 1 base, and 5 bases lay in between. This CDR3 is CASSIWRNTEAFF. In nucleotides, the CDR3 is TGTGCCAGTAGTATATGGAGGAACACTGAAGCTTTCTTT. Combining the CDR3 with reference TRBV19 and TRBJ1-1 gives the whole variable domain DGGITQSPKYLFRKEGQNVTLSCEQNLNHDAMYWYRQDPGQGLRLIYYSQIVNDFQKGDIAEGYSVSREKKESFPLTVTSAQKNPTAFYLCASSIWRNTEAFFGQGTRLTVV.

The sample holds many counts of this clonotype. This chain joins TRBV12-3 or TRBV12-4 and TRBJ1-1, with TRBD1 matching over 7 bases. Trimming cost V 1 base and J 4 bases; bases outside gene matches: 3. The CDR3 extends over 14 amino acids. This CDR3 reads CASSLGGTVTEAFF. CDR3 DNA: TGTGCCAGCAGTTTAGGGGGGACAGTCACTGAAGCTTTCTTT.

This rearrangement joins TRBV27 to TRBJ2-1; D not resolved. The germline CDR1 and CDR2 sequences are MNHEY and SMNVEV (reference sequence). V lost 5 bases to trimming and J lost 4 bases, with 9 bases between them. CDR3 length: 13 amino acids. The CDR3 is CASSPPQYNEQFF. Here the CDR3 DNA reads TGTGCCAGCAGTCCACCCCAATACAATGAGCAGTTCTTC.

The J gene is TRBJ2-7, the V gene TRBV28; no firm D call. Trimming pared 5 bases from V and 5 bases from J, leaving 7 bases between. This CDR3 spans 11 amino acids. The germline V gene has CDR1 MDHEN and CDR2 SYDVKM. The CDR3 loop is CASSLKDEQYF. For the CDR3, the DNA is TGTGCCAGCAGTCTTAAAGACGAGCAGTACTTC. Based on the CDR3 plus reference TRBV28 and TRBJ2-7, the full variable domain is DVKVTQSSRYLVKRTGEKVFLECVQDMDHENMFWYRQDPGLGLRLIYFSYDVKMKEKGDIPEGYSVSREKKERFSLILESASTNQTSMYLCASSLKDEQYFGPGTRLTVT.

CDR3 sequence (DNA): TGCAGTGCCAGCGGGGACCGCTCCTACAATGAGCAGTTCTTC. Translating gives CSASGDRSYNEQFF. V and J are TRBV20-1 and TRBJ2-1; 7 nucleotides agree with TRBD2. Trimming took 6 bases from V and 0 from J; bases not matched to a gene: 5. Germline V gene lookup returns CDR1 DFQATT and CDR2 SNEGSKA (reference sequence). The CDR3 runs 14 residues.

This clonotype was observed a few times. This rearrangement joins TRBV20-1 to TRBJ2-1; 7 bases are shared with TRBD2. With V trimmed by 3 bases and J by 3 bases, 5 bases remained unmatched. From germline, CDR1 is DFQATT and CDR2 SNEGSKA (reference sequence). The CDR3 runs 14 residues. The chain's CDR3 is CSASRASGYNEQFF. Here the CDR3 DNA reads TGCAGTGCTAGTCGGGCTAGCGGCTACAATGAGCAGTTCTTC.

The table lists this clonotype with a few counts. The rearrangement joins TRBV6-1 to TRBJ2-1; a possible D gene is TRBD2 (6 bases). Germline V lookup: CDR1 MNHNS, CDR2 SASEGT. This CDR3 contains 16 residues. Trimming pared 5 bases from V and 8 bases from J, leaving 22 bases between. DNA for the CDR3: TGTGCCAGCAGTCAGACGCCTAGCGACTTGTTCGATGAGCAGTTCTTC. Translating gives CASSQTPSDLFDEQFF.

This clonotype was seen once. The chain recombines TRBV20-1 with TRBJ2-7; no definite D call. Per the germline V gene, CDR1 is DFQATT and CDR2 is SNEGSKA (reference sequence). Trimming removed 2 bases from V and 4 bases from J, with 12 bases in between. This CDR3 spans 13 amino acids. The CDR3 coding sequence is TGCAGTGCTAGACCGCTCTCTAGATACGAGCAGTACTTC. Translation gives CSARPLSRYEQYF.

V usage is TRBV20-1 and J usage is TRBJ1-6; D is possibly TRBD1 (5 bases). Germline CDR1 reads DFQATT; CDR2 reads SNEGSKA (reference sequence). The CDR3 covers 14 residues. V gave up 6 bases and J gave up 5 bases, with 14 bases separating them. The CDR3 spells CSAPGGEDNSPLHF. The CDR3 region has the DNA TGCAGTGCCCCCGGGGGGGAAGATAATTCACCCCTCCACTTT.

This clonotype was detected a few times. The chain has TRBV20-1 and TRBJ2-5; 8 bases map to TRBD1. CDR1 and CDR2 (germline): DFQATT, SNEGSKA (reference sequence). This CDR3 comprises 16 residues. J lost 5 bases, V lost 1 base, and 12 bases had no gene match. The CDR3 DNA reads TGCAGTGCTAGAGTTCCCGGGACAGGATCCCAGGAGACCCAGTACTTC. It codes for CSARVPGTGSQETQYF.

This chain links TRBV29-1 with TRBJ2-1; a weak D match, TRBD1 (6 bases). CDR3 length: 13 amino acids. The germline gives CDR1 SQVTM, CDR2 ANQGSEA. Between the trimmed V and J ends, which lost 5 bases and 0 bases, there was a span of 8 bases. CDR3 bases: TGCAGCGTTACAGGGAGCTCCTACAATGAGCAGTTCTTC. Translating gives CSVTGSSYNEQFF.

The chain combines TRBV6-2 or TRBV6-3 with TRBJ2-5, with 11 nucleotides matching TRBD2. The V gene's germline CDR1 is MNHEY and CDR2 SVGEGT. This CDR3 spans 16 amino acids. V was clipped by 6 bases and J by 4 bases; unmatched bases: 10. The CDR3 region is CASSPGRTSGRETQYF. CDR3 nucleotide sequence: TGTGCCAGCAGCCCCGGGAGAACTAGCGGGAGAGAGACCCAGTACTTC.

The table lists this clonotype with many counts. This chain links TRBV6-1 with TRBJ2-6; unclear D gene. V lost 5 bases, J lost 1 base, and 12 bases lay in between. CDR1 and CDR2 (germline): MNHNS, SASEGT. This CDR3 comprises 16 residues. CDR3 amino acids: CASSSPTDSGANVLTF. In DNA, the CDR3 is TGTGCCAGCAGTTCCCCCACGGATTCTGGGGCCAACGTCCTGACTTTC.

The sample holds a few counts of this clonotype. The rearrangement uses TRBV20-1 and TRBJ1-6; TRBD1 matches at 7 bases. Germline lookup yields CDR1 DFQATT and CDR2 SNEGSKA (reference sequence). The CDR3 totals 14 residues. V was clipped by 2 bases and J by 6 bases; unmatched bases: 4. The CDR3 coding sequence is TGCAGTGCTAGACAACGGGACAGTAATTCACCCCTCCACTTT. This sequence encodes CSARQRDSNSPLHF.

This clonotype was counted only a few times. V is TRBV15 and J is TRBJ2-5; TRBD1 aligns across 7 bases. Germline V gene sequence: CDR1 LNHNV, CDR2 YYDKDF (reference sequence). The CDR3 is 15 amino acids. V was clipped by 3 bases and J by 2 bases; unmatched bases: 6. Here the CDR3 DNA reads TGTGCCACCAGCAGGAAGAAGGGACAGCAAGAGACCCAGTACTTC. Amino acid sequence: CATSRKKGQQETQYF. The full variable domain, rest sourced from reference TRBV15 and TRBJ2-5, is DAMVIQNPRYQVTQFGKPVTLSCSQTLNHNVMYWYQQKSSQAPKLLFHYYDKDFNNEADTPDNFQSRRPNTSFCFLDIRSPGLGDTAMYLCATSRKKGQQETQYFGPGTRLLVL.

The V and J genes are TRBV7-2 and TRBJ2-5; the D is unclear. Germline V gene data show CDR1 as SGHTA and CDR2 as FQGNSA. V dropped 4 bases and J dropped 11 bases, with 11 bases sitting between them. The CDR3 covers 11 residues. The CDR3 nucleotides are TGTGCCAGCAGCTACTCCGCCACTCAGTACTTC. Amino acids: CASSYSATQYF.

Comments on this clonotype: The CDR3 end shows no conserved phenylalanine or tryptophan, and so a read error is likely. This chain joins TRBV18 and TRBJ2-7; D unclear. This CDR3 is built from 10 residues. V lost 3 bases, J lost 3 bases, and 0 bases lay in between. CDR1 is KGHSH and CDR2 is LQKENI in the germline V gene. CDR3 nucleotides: TGTGCCAGCTCACCCTACGAGCAGTACCTC. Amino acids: CASSPYEQYL.

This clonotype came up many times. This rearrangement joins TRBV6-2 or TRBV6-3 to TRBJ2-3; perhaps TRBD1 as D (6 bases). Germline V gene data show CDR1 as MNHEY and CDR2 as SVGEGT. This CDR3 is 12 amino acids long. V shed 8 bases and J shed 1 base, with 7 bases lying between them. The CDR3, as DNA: TGTGCCAGCGGGGGCGGCACAGATACGCAGTATTTT. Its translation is CASGGGTDTQYF.

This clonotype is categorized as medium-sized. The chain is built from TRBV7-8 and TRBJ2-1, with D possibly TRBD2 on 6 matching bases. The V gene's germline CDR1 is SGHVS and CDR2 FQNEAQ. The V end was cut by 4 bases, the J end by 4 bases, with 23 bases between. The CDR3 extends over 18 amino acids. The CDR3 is CASSSPGTRATKYNEQFF. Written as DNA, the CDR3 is TGTGCCAGCAGCTCCCCCGGGACTCGAGCGACAAAGTACAATGAGCAGTTCTTC.

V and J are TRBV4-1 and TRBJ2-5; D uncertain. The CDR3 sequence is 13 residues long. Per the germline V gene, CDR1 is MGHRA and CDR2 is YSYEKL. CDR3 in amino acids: CVSSQELGETQYF. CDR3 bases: TGCGTTAGCAGCCAAGAATTGGGGGAGACCCAGTACTTC.

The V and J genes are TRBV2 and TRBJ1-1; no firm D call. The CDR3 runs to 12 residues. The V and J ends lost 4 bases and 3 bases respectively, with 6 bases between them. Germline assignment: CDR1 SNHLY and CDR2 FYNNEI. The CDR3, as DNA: TGTGCCAGCAGTGGGGGTGACACTGAAGCTTTCTTT. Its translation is CASSGGDTEAFF. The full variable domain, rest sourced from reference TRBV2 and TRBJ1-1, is EPEVTQTPSHQVTQMGQEVILRCVPISNHLYFYWYRQILGQKVEFLVSFYNNEISEKSEIFDDQFSVERPDGSNFTLKIRSTKLEDSAMYFCASSGGDTEAFFGQGTRLTVV.